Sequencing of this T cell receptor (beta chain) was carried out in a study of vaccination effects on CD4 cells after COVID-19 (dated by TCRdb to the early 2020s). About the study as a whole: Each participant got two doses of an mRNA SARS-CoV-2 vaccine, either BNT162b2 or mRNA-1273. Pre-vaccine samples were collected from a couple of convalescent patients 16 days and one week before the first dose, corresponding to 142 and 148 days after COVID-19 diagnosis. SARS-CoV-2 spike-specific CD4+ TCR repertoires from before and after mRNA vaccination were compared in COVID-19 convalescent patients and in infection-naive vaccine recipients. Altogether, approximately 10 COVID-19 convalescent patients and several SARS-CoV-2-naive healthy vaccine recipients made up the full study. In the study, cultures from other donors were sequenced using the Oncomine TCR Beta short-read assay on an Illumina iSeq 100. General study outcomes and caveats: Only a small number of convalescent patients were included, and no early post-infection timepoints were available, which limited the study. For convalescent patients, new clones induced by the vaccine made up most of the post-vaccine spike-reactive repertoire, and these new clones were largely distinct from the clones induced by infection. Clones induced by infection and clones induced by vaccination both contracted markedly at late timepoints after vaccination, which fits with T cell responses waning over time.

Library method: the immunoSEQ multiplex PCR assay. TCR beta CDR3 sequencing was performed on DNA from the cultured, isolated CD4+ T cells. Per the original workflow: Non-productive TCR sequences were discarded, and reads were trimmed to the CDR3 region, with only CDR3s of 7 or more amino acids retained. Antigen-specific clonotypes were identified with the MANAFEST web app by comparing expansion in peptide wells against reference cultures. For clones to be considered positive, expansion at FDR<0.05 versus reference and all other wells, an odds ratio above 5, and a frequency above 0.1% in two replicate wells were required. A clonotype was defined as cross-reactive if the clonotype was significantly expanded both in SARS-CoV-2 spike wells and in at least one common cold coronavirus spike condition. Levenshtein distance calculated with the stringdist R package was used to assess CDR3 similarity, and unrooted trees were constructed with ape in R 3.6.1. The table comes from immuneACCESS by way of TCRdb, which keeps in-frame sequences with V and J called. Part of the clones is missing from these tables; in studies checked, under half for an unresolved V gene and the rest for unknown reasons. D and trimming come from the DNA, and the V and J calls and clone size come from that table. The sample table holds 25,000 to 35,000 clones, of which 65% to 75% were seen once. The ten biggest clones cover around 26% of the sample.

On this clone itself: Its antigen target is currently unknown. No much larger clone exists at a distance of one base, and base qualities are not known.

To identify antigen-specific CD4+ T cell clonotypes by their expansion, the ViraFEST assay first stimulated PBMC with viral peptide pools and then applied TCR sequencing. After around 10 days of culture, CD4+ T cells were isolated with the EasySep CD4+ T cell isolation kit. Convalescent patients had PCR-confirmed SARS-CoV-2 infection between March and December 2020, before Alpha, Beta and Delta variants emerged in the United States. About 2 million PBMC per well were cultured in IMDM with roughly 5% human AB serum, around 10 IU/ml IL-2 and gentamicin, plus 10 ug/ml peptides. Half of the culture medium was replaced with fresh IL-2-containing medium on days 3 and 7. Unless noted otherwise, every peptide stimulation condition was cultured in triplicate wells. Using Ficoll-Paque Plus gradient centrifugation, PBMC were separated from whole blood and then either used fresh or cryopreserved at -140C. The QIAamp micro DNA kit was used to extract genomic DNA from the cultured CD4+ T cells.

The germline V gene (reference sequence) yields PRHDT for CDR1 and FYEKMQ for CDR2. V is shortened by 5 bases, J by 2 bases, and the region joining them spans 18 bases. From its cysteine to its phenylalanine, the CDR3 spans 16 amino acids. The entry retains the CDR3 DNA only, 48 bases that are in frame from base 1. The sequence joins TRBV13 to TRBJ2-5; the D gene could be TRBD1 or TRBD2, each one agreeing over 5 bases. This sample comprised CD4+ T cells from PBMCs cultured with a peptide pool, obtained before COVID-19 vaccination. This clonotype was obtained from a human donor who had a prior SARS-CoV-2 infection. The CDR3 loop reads CASSPYSTRGQETQYF. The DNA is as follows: TGTGCCAGCAGCCCATACAGTACTAGGGGACAAGAGACCCAGTACTTC.